This T cell receptor (beta chain) was retrieved from a study of T cell responses to AZD1222 COVID-19 vaccine (dated by TCRdb to about 2021). Regarding the complete study: AZD1222 recipients given second doses at about 4 weeks or at about 12 weeks were pooled, since spike-specific TCR depth and breadth were not found to differ between the two schedules. Trial participants were enrolled by age into 18-55, 56-69 and 70-plus year subgroups, with around 140, 26 and 57 TCR-sequenced participants respectively. TCR sequencing was performed for 233 trial participants, of whom about 200 were given two doses of AZD1222 and around 26 were given two doses of MenACWY control vaccine. Broader findings and caveats from the paper: Most participants were white British and females outnumbered males, and the authors suggested that clonal diversity may have been underestimated. After two AZD1222 doses, spike-specific TCR breadth and depth were significantly higher than at day 0 and than in MenACWY recipients. Reportedly, close to half of the unique spike-specific TCRs recognized epitopes lying outside the regions that are mutated in the B.1.351 and B.1.1.7 variants. CD4 TCRs associated with the vaccine covered the entire spike protein, and the dominant responses were in regions 160-218 and 743-854. The 56-69-year group was small, and its depth increase did not reach significance, likely because of low power. Conclusions about previously exposed vaccinees are limited, since just six or seven AZD1222 recipients were seropositive for SARS-CoV-2 at baseline. No day 14 peak-response samples were available, so repertoires were characterized only after the peak T cell response.

The CDR3 regions of human TCRbeta chains were analyzed by immunosequencing. In the original analysis: Repertoire TCRs were checked for matches against a reference library of SARS-CoV-2-specific TCRs that had been generated using the MIRA antigen-specificity platform. Breadth was defined as the fraction of unique TCRs that were SARS-CoV-2-associated. Depth was defined as the fraction of total T cells that were SARS-CoV-2-associated. Using the MIRA data, each spike-specific TCR was assigned both to the spike region to which the TCR was reactive and to a CD4 or CD8 class. Log10-transformed breadth and depth values were compared by one-way ANOVA with Sidak's multiple comparisons tests. As stored in TCRdb, this immuneACCESS dataset retains in-frame rearrangements with V and J assigned. A fraction of the clones does not appear; measured against another copy, unresolved V genes explain less than half of the discrepancy, and the remainder lacks a known reason. V, J and clone size are taken as reported in that table, and D and trimming were inferred from the DNA itself. The table for this sample lists 35,000 to 45,000 clones; around three quarters of them were counted only once. The ten most abundant clones make up about 3.6% of the sample.

The CDR3 spans 14 residues, from the cysteine through the phenylalanine. The sequence is cut down to CDR3 DNA, 42 bases in frame from base 1. V is pared back by 5 bases and J by 3 bases, with 13 bases lying between the germline termini. The germline V gene provides CDR1 SGDLS and CDR2 YYNGEE. Turning to this clone: Its antigen remains unidentified. No qualities accompany the bases; no much larger clone lies one base away.

Per the publication, the time point label means: baseline before first vaccination. Vaccinee samples came from UK trials COV001 and COV002, including a single-blind randomized controlled phase 2/3 trial of AZD1222 (ChAdOx1 nCoV-19) in healthy adults. For TCRbeta chain sequencing, PBMC samples from trial participants were taken at day 0 and at day 28 after the second dose. The sequence joins TRBV9 to TRBJ2-3; TRBD1 might be the D gene, on 7 matching bases. The origin of this receptor is an adult in good health. The sample in question was peripheral blood, obtained on day 0 of AZD1222 vaccination. CDR3 reads: CASSGTAGTDTQYF. The DNA reads TGTGCCAGCAGTGGGACAGCGGGTACAGATACGCAGTATTTT.